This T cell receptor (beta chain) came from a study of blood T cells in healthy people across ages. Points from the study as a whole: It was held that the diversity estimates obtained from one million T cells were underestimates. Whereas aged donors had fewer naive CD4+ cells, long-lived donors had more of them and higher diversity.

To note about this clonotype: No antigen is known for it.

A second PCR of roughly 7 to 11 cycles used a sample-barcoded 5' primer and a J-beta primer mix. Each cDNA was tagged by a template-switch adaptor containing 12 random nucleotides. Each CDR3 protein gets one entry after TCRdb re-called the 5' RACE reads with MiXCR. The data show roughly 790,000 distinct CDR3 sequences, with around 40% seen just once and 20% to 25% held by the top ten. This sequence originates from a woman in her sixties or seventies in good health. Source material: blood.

The chain's CDR3 is CSARENERGTDEQYF. CDR3 DNA sequence: TGCAGTGCTAGAGAGAATGAGAGGGGCACGGACGAGCAGTACTTC. The chain has TRBV20-1 and TRBJ2-7, with D perhaps being TRBD1 or TRBD2 (5 bases each). Trimming cost V 0 bases and J 5 bases, with 17 bases left between them. The length of the CDR3 is 15 residues. Germline V gene data show CDR1 as DFQATT and CDR2 as SNEGSKA (reference sequence).